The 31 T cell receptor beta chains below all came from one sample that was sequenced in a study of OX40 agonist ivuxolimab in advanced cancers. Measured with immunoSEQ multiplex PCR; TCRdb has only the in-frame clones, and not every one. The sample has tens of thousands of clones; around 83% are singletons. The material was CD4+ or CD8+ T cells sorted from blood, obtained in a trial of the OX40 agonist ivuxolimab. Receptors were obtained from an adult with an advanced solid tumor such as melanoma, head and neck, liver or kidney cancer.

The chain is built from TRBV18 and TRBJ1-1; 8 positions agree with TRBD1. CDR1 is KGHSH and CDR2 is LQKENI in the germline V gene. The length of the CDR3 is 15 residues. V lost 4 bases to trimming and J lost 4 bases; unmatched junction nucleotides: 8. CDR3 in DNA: TGTGCCAGCTCACTTCAGGGGGCGAGGGGCACTGAAGCTTTCTTT. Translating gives CASSLQGARGTEAFF.

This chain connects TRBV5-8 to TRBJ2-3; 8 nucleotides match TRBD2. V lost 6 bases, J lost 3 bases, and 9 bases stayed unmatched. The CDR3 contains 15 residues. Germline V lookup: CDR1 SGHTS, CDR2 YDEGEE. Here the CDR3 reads CASNGGQRGTDTQYF. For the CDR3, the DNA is TGTGCCAGCAACGGCGGGCAGCGGGGGACAGATACGCAGTATTTT.

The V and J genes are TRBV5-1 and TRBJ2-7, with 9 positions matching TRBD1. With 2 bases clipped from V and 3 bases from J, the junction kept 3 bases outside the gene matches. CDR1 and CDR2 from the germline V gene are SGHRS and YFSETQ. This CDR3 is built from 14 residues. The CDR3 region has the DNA TGCGCCAGCAGCTTCGGGACAGGGTACTACGAGCAGTACTTC. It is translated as CASSFGTGYYEQYF.

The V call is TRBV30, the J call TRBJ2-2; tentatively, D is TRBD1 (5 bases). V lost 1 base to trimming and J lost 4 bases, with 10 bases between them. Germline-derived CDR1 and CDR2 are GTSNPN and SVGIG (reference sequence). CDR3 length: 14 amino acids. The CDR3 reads CAWSGIRGTGELFF. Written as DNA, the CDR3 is TGTGCCTGGAGTGGGATTAGGGGCACCGGGGAGCTGTTTTTT.

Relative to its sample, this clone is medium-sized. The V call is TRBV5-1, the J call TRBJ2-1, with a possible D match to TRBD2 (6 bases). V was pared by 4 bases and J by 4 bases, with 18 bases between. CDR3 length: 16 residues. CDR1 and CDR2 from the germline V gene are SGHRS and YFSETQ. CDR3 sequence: CASSPGGGATYNEQFF. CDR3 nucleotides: TGCGCCAGCAGCCCTGGTGGCGGGGCTACGTACAATGAGCAGTTCTTC.

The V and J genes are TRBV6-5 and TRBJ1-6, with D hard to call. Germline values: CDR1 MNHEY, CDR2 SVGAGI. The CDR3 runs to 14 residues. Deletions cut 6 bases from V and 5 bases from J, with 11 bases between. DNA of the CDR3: TGTGCCAGCAGCCCAACATACGATAATTCACCCCTCCACTTT. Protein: CASSPTYDNSPLHF.

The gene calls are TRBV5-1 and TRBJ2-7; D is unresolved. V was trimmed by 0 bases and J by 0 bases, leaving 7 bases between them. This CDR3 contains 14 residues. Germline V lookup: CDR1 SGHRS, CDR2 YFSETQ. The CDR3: CASSLGINSYEQYF. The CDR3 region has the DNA TGCGCCAGCAGCTTGGGGATCAACTCCTACGAGCAGTACTTC.

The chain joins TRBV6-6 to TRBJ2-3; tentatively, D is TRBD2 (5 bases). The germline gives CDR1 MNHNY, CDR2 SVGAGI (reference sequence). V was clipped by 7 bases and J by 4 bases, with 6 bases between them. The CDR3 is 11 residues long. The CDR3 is CASKAADTQYF. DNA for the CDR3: TGTGCCAGCAAAGCGGCAGATACGCAGTATTTT.

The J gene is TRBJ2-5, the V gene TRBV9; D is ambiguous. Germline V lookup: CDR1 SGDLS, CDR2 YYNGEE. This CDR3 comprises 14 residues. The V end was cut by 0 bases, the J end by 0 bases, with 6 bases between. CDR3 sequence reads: CASSVDPNQETQYF. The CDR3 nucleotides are TGTGCCAGCAGCGTAGATCCAAACCAAGAGACCCAGTACTTC.

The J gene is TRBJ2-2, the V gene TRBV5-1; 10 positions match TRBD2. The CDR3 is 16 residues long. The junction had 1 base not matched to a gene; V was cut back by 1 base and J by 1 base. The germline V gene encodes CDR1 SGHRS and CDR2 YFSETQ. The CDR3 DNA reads TGCGCCAGCAGCTTGATAGCGGGGGGGAACACCGGGGAGCTGTTTTTT. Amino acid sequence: CASSLIAGGNTGELFF.

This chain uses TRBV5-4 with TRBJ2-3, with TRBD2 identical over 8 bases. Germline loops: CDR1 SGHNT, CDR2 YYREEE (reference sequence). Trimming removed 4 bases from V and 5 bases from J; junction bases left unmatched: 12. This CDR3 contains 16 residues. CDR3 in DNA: TGTGCCAGCAGCCGCAGTAGCGGGGAGGGGGGAGATACGCAGTATTTT. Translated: CASSRSSGEGGDTQYF.

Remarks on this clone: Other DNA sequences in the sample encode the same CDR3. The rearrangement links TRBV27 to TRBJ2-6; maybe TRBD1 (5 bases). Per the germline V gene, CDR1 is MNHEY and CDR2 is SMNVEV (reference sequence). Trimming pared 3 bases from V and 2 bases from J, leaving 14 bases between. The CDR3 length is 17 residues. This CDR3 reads CASSFRQGSPGANVLTF. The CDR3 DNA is TGTGCCAGCAGTTTTAGGCAGGGCTCCCCTGGGGCCAACGTCCTGACTTTC.

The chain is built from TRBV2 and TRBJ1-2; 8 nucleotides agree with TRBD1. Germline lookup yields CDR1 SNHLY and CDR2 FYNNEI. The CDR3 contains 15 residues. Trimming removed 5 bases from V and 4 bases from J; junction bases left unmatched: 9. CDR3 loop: CASSQTGELAYGYTF. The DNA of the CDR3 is TGTGCCAGCAGTCAGACAGGGGAATTGGCCTATGGCTACACCTTC.

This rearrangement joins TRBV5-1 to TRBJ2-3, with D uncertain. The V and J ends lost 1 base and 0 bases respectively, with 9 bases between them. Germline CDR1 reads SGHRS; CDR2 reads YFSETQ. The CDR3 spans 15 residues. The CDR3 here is CASSLSGSSTDTQYF. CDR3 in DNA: TGCGCCAGCAGCTTGTCGGGTTCAAGCACAGATACGCAGTATTTT.

The CDR3 nucleotides read TGCGCCAGCAGCTTGACCGGGACAGACTCTGGAAACACCATATATTTT. It translates to CASSLTGTDSGNTIYF. The J gene is TRBJ1-3, the V gene TRBV5-1; TRBD1 aligns across 7 bases. The CDR3 is made up of 16 amino acids. CDR1 is SGHRS and CDR2 is YFSETQ in the germline V gene. The V segment lost 1 base and the J segment 0 bases; nucleotides outside the gene matches: 4.

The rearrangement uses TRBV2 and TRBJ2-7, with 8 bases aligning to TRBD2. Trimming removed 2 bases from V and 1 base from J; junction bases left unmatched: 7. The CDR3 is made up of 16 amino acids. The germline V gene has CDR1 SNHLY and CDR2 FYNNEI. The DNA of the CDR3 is TGTGCCAGCAGTGAAAGCGGGAGCGGGTTATCCTACGAGCAGTACTTC. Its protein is CASSESGSGLSYEQYF.

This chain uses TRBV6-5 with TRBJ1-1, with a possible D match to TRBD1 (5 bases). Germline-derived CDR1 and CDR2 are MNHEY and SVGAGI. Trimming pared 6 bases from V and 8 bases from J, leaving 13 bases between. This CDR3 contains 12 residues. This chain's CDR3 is CASRHVGPEAFF. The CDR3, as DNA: TGTGCCAGCAGACACGTGGGACCCGAAGCTTTCTTT.

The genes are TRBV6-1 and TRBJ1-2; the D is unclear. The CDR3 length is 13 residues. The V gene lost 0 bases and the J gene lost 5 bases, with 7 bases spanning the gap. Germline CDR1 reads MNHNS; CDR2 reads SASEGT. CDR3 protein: CASSEARAYGYTF. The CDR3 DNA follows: TGTGCCAGCAGTGAAGCTCGGGCGTATGGCTACACCTTC.

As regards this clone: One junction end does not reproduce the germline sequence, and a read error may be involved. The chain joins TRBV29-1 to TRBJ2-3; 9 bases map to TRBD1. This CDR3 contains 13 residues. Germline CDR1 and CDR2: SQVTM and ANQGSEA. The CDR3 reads CSVDTGGTDTQYF. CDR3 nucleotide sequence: TGCAGCGTTGATACAGGGGGCACGGATACGCAGTATTTT.

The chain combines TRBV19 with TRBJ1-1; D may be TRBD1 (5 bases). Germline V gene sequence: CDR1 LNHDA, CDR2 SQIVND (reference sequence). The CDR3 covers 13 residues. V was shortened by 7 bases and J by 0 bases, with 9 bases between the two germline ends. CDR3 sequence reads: CASTGVVNTEAFF. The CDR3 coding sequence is TGTGCCAGTACGGGGGTTGTGAACACTGAAGCTTTCTTT.

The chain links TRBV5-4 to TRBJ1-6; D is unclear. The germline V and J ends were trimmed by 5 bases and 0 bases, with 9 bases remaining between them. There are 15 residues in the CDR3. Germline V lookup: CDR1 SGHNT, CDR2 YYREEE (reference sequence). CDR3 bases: TGTGCCAGCAGACCCAAGGACTCCTATAATTCACCCCTCCACTTT. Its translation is CASRPKDSYNSPLHF.

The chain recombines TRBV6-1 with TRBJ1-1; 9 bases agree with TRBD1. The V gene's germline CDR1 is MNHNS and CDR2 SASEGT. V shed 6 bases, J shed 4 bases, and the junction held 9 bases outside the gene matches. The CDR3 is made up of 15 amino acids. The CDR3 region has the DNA TGTGCCAGCAGCCCCGGACAGGGGTGGAGCACTGAAGCTTTCTTT. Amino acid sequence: CASSPGQGWSTEAFF.

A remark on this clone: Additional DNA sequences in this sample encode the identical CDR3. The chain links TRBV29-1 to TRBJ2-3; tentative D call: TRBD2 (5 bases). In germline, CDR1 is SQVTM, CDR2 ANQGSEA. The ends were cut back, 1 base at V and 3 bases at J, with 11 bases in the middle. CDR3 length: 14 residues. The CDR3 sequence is CSVEGGRGTDTQYF. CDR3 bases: TGCAGCGTTGAAGGAGGGCGCGGGACAGATACGCAGTATTTT.

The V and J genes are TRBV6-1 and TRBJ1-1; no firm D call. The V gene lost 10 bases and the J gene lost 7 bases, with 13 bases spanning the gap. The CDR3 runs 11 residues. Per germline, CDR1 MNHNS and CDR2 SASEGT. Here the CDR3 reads CATSVSGEAFF. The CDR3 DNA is TGTGCCACCAGCGTCAGTGGTGAAGCTTTCTTT.

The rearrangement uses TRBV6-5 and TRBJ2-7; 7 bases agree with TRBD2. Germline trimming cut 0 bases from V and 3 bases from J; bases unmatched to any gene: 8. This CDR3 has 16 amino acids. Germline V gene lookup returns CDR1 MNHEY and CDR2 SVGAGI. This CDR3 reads CASSYSGSGALYEQYF. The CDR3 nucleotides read TGTGCCAGCAGTTACTCCGGGAGCGGGGCGCTCTACGAGCAGTACTTC.

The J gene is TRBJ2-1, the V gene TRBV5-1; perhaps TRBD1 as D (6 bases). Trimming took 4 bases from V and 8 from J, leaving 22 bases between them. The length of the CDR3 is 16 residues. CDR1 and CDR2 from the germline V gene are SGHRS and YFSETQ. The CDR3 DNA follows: TGCGCCAGCAGCCGCAAAATATACAGGGAATCGGATGAGCAGTTCTTC. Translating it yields CASSRKIYRESDEQFF.

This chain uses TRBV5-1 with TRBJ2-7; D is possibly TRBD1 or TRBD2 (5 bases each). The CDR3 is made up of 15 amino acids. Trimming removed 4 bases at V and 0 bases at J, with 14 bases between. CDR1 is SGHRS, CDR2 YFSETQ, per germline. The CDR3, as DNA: TGCGCCAGCAGCGAAACAGGACTCCGCTCCTACGAGCAGTACTTC. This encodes CASSETGLRSYEQYF.

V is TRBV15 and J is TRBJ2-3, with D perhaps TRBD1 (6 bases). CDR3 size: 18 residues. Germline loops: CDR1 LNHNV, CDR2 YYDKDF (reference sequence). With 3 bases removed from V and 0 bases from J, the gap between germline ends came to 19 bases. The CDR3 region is CATSSPLETGHSTDTQYF. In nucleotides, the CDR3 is TGTGCCACCAGCAGCCCTCTAGAGACAGGTCATAGCACAGATACGCAGTATTTT.

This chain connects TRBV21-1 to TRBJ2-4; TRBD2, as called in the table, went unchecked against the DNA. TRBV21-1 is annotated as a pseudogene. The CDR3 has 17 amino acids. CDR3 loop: CASSKFAGRVGKNIQYF. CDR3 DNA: TGTGCCAGCAGCAAATTCGCGGGGAGGGTTGGCAAAAACATTCAGTACTTC.

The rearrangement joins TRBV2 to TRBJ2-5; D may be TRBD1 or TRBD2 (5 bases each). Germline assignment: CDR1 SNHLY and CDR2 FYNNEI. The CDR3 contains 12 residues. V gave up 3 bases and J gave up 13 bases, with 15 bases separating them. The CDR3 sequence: CASSEGRPKVYF. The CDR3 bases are TGTGCCAGCAGTGAGGGACGGCCTAAGGTGTACTTC.

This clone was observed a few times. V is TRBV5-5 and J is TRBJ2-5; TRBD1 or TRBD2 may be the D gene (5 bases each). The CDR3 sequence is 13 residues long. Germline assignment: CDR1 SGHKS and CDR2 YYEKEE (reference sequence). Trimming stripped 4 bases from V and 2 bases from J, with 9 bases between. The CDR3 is CASSLGRQETQYF. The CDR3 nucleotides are TGTGCCAGCAGCCTGGGACGTCAAGAGACCCAGTACTTC.